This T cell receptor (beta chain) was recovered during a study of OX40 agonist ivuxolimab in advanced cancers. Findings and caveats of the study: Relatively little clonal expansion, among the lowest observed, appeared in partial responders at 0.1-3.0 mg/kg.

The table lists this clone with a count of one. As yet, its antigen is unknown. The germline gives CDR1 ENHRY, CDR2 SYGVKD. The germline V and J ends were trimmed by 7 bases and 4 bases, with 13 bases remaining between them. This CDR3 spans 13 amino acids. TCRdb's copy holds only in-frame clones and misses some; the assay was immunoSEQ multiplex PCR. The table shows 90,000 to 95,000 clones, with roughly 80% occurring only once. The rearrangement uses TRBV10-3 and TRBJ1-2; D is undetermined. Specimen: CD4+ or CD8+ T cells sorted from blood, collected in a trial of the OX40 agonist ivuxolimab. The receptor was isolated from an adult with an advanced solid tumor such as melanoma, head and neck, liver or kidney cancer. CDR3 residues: CAINGEKGYGYTF. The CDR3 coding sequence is TGTGCCATCAACGGGGAGAAGGGCTATGGCTACACCTTC.